This TCR beta chain was captured in a study of shared clonotypes between healthy human individuals. Profiled with immunoSEQ multiplex PCR; TCRdb holds only in-frame clones, not every one. The repertoire holds under 2,500,000 clones, almost 96% seen once, with 0.13% in the top ten. The CDR3 is 15 amino acids. Trimming removed 5 bases from V and 0 bases from J; junction bases left unmatched: 6. Germline V gene sequence: CDR1 KGHSH, CDR2 LQKENI. The sequence came from a young man in good health. Sequenced sample: naive CD4+ T cells sorted from blood. The subset denotes: CD45RA+ positively selected. The chain carries TRBV18 and TRBJ2-7; 8 nucleotides line up with TRBD1. CDR3 DNA: TGTGCCAGCTCAGCTAGACAGGGGCTCTCCTACGAGCAGTACTTC. Protein: CASSARQGLSYEQYF.